This record concerns one TCR beta chain sequence. What it binds is not known. The sample originates from a study of cytomegalovirus exposure and HLA in healthy donors. About the study: Of the donors genotyped, approximately 430 in all, about 80% fell in the Caucasian-associated ancestry cluster. Study-wide results and limits: Specificity for CMV antigens was confirmed in vitro for a few of the CMV-associated chains.

60 Vbeta and 13 Jbeta primers were used in PCR. The table came from immunoSEQ multiplex PCR; TCRdb's copy has only in-frame clones and leaves some out. The top ten hold 5.7% of the sample, which has roughly 78,000 clones, about 64% seen once. Germline V gene data show CDR1 as KGHSH and CDR2 as LQKENI. The CDR3 consists of 17 residues. V lost 4 bases, J lost 5 bases, and 8 bases stayed unmatched. The rearrangement links TRBV18 to TRBJ2-3, with 14 bases fitting TRBD2. This receptor was obtained from a man aged 25-45 years in good health and CMV-seropositive. Sequenced: PBMCs. Written as DNA, the CDR3 is TGTGCCAGCTCACAATGGACTAGCGGGGGGACGGAAGATACGCAGTATTTT. It encodes CASSQWTSGGTEDTQYF.